Shown below are 12 T cell receptor beta chains from a single sample sequenced in a study of blood T cells in healthy people across ages. Alongside a J-beta primer mix, a sample-barcoded 5' primer served in a second PCR lasting about 7 to 12 cycles. From the 5' RACE reads, TCRdb called clonotypes with MiXCR, one entry per CDR3 protein. The data show 1.5 million to 2 million distinct CDR3 sequences, roughly 32% seen once. Sequencing was done on a sample of blood. The receptor set was obtained from a woman aged 25-40 years in good health.

The V and J genes are TRBV27 and TRBJ2-6; D is perhaps TRBD1 (6 bases). The CDR3 has 16 residues. CDR1 is MNHEY and CDR2 is SMNVEV in the germline V gene (reference sequence). V lost 1 base to trimming and J lost 4 bases, with 11 bases between them. CDR3 bases: TGTGCCAGCAGTTTATTTCGGACAGCCGGGGCCAACGTCCTGACTTTC. Protein product: CASSLFRTAGANVLTF. Filled out from reference TRBV27 and TRBJ2-6, the complete variable domain reads EAQVTQNPRYLITVTGKKLTVTCSQNMNHEYMSWYRQDPGLGLRQIYYSMNVEVTDKGDVPEGYKVSRKEKRNFPLILESPSPNQTSLYFCASSLFRTAGANVLTFGAGSRLTVL.

As concerns this clonotype: A much more abundant neighbour one base away suggests this may be a read error. The chain is built from TRBV10-3 and TRBJ2-3, with D perhaps matching TRBD1 (5 bases). The CDR3 sequence is 13 residues long. From germline, CDR1 is ENHRY and CDR2 SYGVKD. As DNA, the CDR3 is TGTGCCAGCAGTGGAGCAGGGCGAGATACGCAGTATTTT. This sequence encodes CASSGAGRDTQYF.

This clonotype was observed a handful of times. V is TRBV3-1 and J is TRBJ2-2; D remains unclear. Germline V CDR1 and CDR2: LGHDT, YNNKEL (reference sequence). The CDR3 spans 15 residues. The V and J ends lost 3 bases and 1 base respectively, with 9 bases between them. CDR3 nucleotides: TGTGCCAGCAGCCACTCGACGGAGAACACCGGGGAGCTGTTTTTT. Residues: CASSHSTENTGELFF.

This clonotype was recorded once. V is TRBV2 and J is TRBJ2-5; 8 bases map to TRBD1. The DNA end is more similar to TRBJ2-7, so the J call may be wrong. The CDR3 is made up of 17 amino acids. The V gene's germline CDR1 is SNHLY and CDR2 FYNNEI. The CDR3 protein is CASSEGTGGTSLYEQYF. The CDR3 coding sequence is TGTGCCAGCAGTGAGGGAACAGGGGGAACCTCCCTCTACGAGCAGTACTTC.

V and J are TRBV2 and TRBJ1-1, with D tentatively TRBD1 (5 bases). Between the trimmed V and J ends, which lost 6 bases and 6 bases, there was a span of 20 bases. The length of the CDR3 is 15 residues. Per the germline V gene, CDR1 is SNHLY and CDR2 is FYNNEI. The DNA for the CDR3 is TGTGCCAGCAGAAACGAGGGGAACAGAGGGGCTGAAGCTTTCTTT. Its translation: CASRNEGNRGAEAFF. Variable domain in full (rest from reference TRBV2 and TRBJ1-1): EPEVTQTPSHQVTQMGQEVILRCVPISNHLYFYWYRQILGQKVEFLVSFYNNEISEKSEIFDDQFSVERPDGSNFTLKIRSTKLEDSAMYFCASRNEGNRGAEAFFGQGTRLTVV.

The sample holds one count of this clonotype. This chain joins TRBV7-8 and TRBJ1-2; TRBD1 agrees at 7 bases. Unmatched junction bases numbered 8, after V lost 3 bases and J lost 7 bases. CDR1 is SGHVS and CDR2 is FQNEAQ in the germline V gene. The CDR3 sequence is 14 residues long. In DNA, the CDR3 is TGTGCCAGCAGCTTGCCCGGGACAGAAACTGGCTACACCTTC. This sequence encodes CASSLPGTETGYTF.

This clonotype was seen a handful of times. The V call is TRBV4-1, the J call TRBJ2-2, with D unclear. The CDR3 spans 14 residues. V dropped 7 bases and J dropped 5 bases, with 14 bases sitting between them. Germline CDR1 MGHRA, CDR2 YSYEKL. The CDR3 region is CASTTQEGTGELFF. The CDR3 DNA is TGCGCCAGCACCACGCAGGAAGGAACCGGGGAGCTGTTTTTT.

This clonotype was counted between two and nine times. The chain carries TRBV20-1 and TRBJ2-7, with TRBD2 matching 13 bases. Germline trimming cut 2 bases from V and 5 bases from J; bases unmatched to any gene: 6. CDR1 is DFQATT and CDR2 is SNEGSKA in the germline V gene (reference sequence). The CDR3 runs 15 residues. The CDR3 loop reads CSARRLAGGKNEQYF. The CDR3, as DNA: TGCAGTGCTAGACGACTAGCGGGAGGAAAGAACGAGCAGTACTTC.

This chain uses TRBV3-1 with TRBJ2-1; 7 positions match TRBD1. Germline CDR1 LGHDT, CDR2 YNNKEL (reference sequence). The CDR3 extends over 16 amino acids. J was trimmed by 4 bases and V by 3 bases; bases with no gene match: 9. CDR3 protein: CASSQNNRGMYNEQFF. The CDR3 DNA reads TGTGCCAGCAGCCAGAATAACAGGGGTATGTACAATGAGCAGTTCTTC.

The chain recombines TRBV30 with TRBJ1-2; TRBD1 is a possible D gene (6 bases). V lost 2 bases to trimming and J lost 13 bases, with 23 bases between them. CDR3 length: 14 residues. The V gene's germline CDR1 is GTSNPN and CDR2 SVGIG (reference sequence). This chain's CDR3 is CAWSLRTVNYDCTF. The CDR3 coding sequence is TGTGCCTGGAGTCTGCGGACAGTGAACTATGACTGCACCTTC.

This clonotype was counted once. J is TRBJ1-5 and V is TRBV28; D not certain. The germline gives CDR1 MDHEN, CDR2 SYDVKM. The CDR3 covers 15 residues. V shed 2 bases and J shed 0 bases, with 8 bases lying between them. The CDR3 is CASSLIRYSNQPQHF. CDR3 DNA sequence: TGTGCCAGCAGTTTAATCAGGTATAGCAATCAGCCCCAGCATTTT.

V and J are TRBV5-1 and TRBJ2-2; D is perhaps TRBD2 (6 bases). This CDR3 is built from 16 residues. V lost 4 bases to trimming and J lost 6 bases, with 19 bases between them. In germline, CDR1 is SGHRS, CDR2 YFSETQ. Written as DNA, the CDR3 is TGCGCCAGCAGCGACGGGGGTCGGTCTTTCCCCGGGGAGCTGTTTTTT. It encodes CASSDGGRSFPGELFF.